This entry concerns a single T cell receptor beta chain. The CDR3 extends over 14 amino acids. The germline V gene has CDR1 GTSNPN and CDR2 SVGIG (reference sequence). Between the trimmed V and J ends, which lost 1 base and 6 bases, there was a span of 15 bases. The source of the sample is a study of blood T cell repertoires in COVID-19. In the study overall: COVID-19 samples from acute and convalescent phases originated in the United States, Italy and Spain.

Clones were read by immunoSEQ multiplex PCR, and TCRdb kept only the in-frame ones, dropping some. The sample holds about 160,000 clones; 70% to 85% are singletons and the top ten take roughly 7%. The chain recombines TRBV30 with TRBJ1-1; D is uncertain. This clonotype originated in a woman aged 40 to 49 with COVID-19, enrolled during active disease. Sequencing was carried out using peripheral blood. CDR3 sequence reads: CAWSGTPQIAEAFF. CDR3 bases: TGTGCCTGGAGTGGGACTCCCCAAATCGCTGAAGCTTTCTTT.